The present T cell receptor beta chain was sequenced within a study of identical twins. This clonotype was counted between two and nine times. No antigen is known for it. Germline values: CDR1 LGHNA, CDR2 YSLEER. Between the trimmed V and J ends, which lost 4 bases and 3 bases, there was a span of 12 bases. This CDR3 spans 15 amino acids. TCRdb recomputed calls from the 5' RACE reads with MiXCR, one row per CDR3 protein. The sample comprises some 240,000 distinct CDR3 sequences, about 8% of which are singletons, and about 3% rests with the top ten. The study's findings and limits: Conclusions were drawn cross-sectionally by statistical analysis, without following the same donors.

This same sample was also taken into another study, of yellow fever vaccine responses in identical twins.

The clonotype originates from a woman aged 18-35 years in good health. What was sequenced was CD8+ T cells sorted from blood. The gene calls are TRBV4-3 and TRBJ2-2; TRBD1 might be the D (6 bases). The CDR3 spells CASSPLGADTGELFF. The DNA of the CDR3 is TGCGCCAGCAGCCCCTTGGGGGCGGACACCGGGGAGCTGTTTTTT.